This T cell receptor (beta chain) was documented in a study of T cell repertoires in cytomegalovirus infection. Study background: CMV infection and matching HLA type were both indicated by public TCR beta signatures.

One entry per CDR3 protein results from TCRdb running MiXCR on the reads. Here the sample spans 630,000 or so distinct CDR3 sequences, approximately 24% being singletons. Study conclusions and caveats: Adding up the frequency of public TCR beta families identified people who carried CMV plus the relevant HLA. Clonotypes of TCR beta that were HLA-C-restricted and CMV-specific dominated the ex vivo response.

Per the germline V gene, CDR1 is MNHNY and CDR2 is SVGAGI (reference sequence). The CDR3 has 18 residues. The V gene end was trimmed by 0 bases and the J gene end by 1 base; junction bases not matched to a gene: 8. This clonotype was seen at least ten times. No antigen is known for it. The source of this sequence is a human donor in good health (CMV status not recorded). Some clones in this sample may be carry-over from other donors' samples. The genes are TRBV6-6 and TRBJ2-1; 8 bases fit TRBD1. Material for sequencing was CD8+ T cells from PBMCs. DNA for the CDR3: TGTGCCAGCAGTTACTCCCCCGAGACAGGGGTTTCCTACAATGAGCAGTTCTTC. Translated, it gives CASSYSPETGVSYNEQFF.